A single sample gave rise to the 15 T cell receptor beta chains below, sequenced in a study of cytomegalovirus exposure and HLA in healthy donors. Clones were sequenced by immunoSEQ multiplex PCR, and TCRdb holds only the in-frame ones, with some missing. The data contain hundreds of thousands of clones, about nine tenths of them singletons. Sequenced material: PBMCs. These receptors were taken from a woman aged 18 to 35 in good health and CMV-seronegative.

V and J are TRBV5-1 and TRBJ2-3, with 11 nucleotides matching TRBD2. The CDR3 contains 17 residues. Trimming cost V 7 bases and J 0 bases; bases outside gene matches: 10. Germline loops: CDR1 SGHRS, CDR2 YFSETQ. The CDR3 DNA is TGCGCCAGCTTTAGGGGACTAGCGGACTCTAGCACAGATACGCAGTATTTT. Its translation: CASFRGLADSSTDTQYF.

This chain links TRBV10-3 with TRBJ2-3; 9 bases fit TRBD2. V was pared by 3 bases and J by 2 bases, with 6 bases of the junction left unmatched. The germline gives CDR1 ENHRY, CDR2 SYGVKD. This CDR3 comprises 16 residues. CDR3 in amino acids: CAISDPSGIYTDTQYF. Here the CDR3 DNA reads TGTGCCATCAGTGATCCTAGCGGGATATACACAGATACGCAGTATTTT.

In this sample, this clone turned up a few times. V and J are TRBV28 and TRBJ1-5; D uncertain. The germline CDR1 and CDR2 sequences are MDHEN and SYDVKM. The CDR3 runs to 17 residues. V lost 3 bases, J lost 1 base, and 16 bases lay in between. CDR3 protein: CASSFIRGIRSNQPQHF. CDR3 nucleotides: TGTGCCAGCAGTTTCATCCGAGGGATCCGGAGCAATCAGCCCCAGCATTTT.

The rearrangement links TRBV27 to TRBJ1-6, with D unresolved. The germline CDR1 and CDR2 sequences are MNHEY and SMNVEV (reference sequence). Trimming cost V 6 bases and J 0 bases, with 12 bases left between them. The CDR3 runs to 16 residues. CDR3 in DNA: TGTGCCAGCAGACGGACTGGGAGCTCCTATAATTCACCCCTCCACTTT. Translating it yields CASRRTGSSYNSPLHF.

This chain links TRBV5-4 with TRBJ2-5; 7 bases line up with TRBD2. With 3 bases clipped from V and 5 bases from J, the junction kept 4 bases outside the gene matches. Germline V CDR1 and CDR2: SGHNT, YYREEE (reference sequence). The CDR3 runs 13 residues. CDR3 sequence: CASSSRGGETQYF. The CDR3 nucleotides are TGTGCCAGCAGCTCCCGGGGAGGGGAGACCCAGTACTTC.

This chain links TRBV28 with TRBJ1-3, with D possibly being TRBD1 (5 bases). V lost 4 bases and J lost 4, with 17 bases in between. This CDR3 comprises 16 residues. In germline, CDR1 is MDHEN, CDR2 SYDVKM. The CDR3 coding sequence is TGTGCCAGCAGTTCCCCGCGGGGGGTGTCGGGAAACACCATATATTTT. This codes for CASSSPRGVSGNTIYF.

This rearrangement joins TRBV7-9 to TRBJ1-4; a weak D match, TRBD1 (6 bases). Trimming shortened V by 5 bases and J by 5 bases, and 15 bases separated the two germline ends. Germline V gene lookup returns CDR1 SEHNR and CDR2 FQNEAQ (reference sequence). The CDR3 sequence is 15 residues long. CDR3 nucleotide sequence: TGTGCCAGCAGCCCCGACGCCGGACAGAATGAAAAACTGTTTTTT. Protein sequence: CASSPDAGQNEKLFF.

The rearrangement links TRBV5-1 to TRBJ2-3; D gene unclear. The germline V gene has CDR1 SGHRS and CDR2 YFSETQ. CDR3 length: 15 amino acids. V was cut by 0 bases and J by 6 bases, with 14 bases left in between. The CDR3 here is CASSLVVVSSDTQYF. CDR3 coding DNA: TGCGCCAGCAGCTTGGTAGTCGTATCGTCCGATACGCAGTATTTT.

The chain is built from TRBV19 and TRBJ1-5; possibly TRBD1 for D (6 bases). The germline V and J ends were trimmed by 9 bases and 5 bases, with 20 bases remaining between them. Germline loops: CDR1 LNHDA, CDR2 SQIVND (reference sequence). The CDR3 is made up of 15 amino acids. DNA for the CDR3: TGTGCCAGCAAGGTTGGGGGCAGCGGTTATCAGCCCCAGCATTTT. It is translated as CASKVGGSGYQPQHF.

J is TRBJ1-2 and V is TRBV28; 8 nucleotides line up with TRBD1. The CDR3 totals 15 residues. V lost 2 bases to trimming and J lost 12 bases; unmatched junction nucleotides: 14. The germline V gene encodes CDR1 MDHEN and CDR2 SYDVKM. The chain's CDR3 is CASSLTGTGGSLHTF. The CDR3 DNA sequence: TGTGCCAGCAGTTTAACTGGGACAGGAGGTTCCCTCCACACCTTC.

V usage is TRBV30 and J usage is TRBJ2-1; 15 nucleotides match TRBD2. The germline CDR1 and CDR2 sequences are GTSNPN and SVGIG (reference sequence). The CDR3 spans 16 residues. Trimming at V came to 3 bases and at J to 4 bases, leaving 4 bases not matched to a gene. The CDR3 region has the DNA TGTGCCTGGAGGACCGGACTAGCGGGGGGGTACAATGAGCAGTTCTTC. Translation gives CAWRTGLAGGYNEQFF.

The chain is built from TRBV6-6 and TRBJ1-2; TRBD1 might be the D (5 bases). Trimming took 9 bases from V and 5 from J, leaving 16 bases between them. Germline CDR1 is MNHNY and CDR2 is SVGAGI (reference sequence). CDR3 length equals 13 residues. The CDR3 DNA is TGTGCCAGTGGGGCTAGCGTTGGGTATGGCTACACCTTC. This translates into CASGASVGYGYTF.

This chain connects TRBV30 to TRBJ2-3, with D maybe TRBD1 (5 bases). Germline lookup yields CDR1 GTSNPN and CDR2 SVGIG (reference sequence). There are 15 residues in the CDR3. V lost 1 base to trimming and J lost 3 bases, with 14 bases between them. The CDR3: CAWSEGRVRTDTQYF. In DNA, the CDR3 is TGTGCCTGGAGTGAGGGCAGGGTCAGGACAGATACGCAGTATTTT.

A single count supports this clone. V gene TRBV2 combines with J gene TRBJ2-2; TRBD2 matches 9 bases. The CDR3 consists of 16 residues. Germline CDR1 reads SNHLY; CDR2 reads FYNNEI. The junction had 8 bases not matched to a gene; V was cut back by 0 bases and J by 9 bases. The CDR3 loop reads CASSEARVAGVRELFF. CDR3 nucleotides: TGTGCCAGCAGTGAAGCCCGGGTAGCGGGAGTCCGGGAGCTGTTTTTT.

The CDR3 region is CASSSSSHEQYF. In DNA, the CDR3 is TGTGCCAGCAGTTCGAGCTCTCACGAGCAGTACTTC. The rearrangement joins TRBV28 to TRBJ2-7, with D uncertain. The CDR3 loop spans 12 amino acids. Trimming stripped 4 bases from V and 5 bases from J, with 9 bases between. Germline V CDR1 and CDR2: MDHEN, SYDVKM.